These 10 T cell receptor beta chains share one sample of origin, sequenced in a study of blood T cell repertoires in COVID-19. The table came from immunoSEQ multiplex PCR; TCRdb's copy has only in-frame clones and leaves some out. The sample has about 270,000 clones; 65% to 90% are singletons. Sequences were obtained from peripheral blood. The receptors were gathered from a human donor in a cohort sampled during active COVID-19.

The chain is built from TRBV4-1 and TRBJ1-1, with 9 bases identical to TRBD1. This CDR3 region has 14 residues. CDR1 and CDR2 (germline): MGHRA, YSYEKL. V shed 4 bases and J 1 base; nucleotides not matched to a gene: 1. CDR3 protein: CASSPTGGNTEAFF. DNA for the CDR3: TGCGCCAGCAGCCCGACAGGGGGGAACACTGAAGCTTTCTTT.

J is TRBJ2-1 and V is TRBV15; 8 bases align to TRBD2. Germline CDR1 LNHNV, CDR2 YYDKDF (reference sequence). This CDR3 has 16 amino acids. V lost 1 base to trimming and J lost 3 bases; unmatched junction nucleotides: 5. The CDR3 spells CATSRGTSHDYNEQFF. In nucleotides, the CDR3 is TGTGCCACCAGCAGAGGGACTAGCCACGACTACAATGAGCAGTTCTTC.

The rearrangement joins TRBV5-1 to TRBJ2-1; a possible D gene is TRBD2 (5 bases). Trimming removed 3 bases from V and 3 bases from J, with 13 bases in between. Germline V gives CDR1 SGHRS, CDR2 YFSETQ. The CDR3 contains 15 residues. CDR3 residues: CASSSEGLDYNEQFF. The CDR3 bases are TGCGCCAGCAGCTCCGAGGGTCTGGACTACAATGAGCAGTTCTTC.

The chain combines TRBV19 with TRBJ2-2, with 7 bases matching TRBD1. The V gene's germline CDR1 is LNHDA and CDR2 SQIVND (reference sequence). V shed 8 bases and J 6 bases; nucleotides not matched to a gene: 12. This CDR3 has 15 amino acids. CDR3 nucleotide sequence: TGTGCCAGTCTCCCCCAGACAGGGATATCCGGGGAGCTGTTTTTT. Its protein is CASLPQTGISGELFF.

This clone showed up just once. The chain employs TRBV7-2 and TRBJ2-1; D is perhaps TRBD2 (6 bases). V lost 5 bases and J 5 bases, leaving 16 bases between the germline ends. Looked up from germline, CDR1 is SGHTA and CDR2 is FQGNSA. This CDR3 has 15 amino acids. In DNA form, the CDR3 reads TGTGCCAGCAGCCAGTCCGGGACTGGCAACAATGAGCAGTTCTTC. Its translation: CASSQSGTGNNEQFF.

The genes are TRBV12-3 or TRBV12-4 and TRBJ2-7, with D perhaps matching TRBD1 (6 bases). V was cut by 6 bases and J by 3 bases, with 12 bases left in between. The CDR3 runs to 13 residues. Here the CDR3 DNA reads TGTGCCAGCAGCTTGTGGGGGCGCTACGAGCAGTACTTC. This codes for CASSLWGRYEQYF.

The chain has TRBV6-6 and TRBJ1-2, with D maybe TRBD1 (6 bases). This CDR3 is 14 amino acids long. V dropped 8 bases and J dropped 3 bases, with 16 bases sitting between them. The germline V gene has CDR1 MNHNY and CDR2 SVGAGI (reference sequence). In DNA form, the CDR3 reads TGTGCCAGCGTCCTTGGGGGCTTGGACTATGGCTACACCTTC. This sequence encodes CASVLGGLDYGYTF.

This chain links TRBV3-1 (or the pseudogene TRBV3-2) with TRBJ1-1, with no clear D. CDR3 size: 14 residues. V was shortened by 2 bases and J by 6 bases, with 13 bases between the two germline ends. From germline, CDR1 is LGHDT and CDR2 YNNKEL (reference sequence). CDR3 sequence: CASSQSGGLAEAFF. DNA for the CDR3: TGTGCCAGCAGCCAATCTGGAGGTCTCGCTGAAGCTTTCTTT.

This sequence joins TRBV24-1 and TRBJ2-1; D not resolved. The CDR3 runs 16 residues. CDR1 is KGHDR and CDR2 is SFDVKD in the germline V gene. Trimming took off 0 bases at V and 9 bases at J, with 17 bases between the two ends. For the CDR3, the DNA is TGTGCCACCAGTGATTTGCAGACCAAGGAGTTGGGTGAGCAGTTCTTC. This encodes CATSDLQTKELGEQFF.

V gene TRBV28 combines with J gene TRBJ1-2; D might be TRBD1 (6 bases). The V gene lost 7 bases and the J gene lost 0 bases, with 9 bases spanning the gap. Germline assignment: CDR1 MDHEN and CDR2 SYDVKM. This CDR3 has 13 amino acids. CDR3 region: CASTRQANYGYTF. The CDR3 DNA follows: TGTGCCAGCACACGACAGGCTAACTATGGCTACACCTTC.